Detailed here is one T cell receptor (beta chain). This clone may be a read error of a much larger clone one base away. The CDR3 regions of TCR beta were amplified from RNA transcripts. Researchers ran a first-round RT-PCR on the TCR CDR3 using the HTBI primer set. MiXCR, run by TCRdb on the multiplex PCR reads, gives a single entry per CDR3 protein. The repertoire has hundreds of thousands of distinct CDR3 sequences, around 20% of them found once; the top ten carry over 15%. These data come from a study of T cells in Graves' hyperthyroidism and ophthalmopathy. Study background: Peripheral blood draws took place at initial diagnosis, ahead of any treatment.

Newly diagnosed hyperthyroidism, duration under 2 months, in patients aged 18 to 65. Sampled blood dates from first hyperthyroidism diagnosis, and it precedes any ophthalmopathy symptoms. The CDR3 sequence is 16 residues long. Trimming shortened V by 4 bases and J by 2 bases, and 19 bases separated the two germline ends. CDR1 and CDR2 from the germline V gene are SQVTM and ANQGSEA. The chain joins TRBV29-1 to TRBJ2-3; TRBD2 is a possible D gene (5 bases). Sequenced sample: blood. The receptor was isolated from a woman between 45 and 60 years old with Graves' hyperthyroidism that later progressed to Graves' ophthalmopathy. The CDR3 reads CSVGAARAQITDTQYF. In DNA, the CDR3 is TGCAGCGTTGGAGCGGCGCGGGCGCAAATCACAGATACGCAGTATTTT.